The 18 T cell receptor beta chains below were found in one sample sequenced in a study of blood T cell repertoires in COVID-19. The table came from immunoSEQ multiplex PCR; TCRdb's copy has only in-frame clones and leaves some out. This sample has around 100,000 clones, with roughly two thirds found just once. The sequencing input was peripheral blood. These receptors were obtained from a man at least 80 years old with acute or convalescent COVID-19.

This clone is a singleton in its sample. This chain links TRBV9 with TRBJ2-7; maybe TRBD2 (6 bases). Trimming stripped 0 bases from V and 5 bases from J, with 15 bases between. From germline, CDR1 is SGDLS and CDR2 YYNGEE. CDR3 length: 15 residues. CDR3 amino acids: CASSVGAGTRDEQYF. As DNA, the CDR3 is TGTGCCAGCAGCGTAGGGGCGGGGACCCGGGACGAGCAGTACTTC.

This clone was seen once. V and J are TRBV28 and TRBJ1-2; the match to TRBD1 covers 7 bases. J gave up 3 bases and V 5 bases, and 9 bases lay outside the gene matches. Germline values: CDR1 MDHEN, CDR2 SYDVKM. The CDR3 totals 15 residues. The CDR3: CASSELNRGHYGYTF. For the CDR3, the DNA is TGTGCCAGCAGTGAATTAAACAGGGGACACTATGGCTACACCTTC.

The CDR3 nucleotides are TGTGCCACCGGGGGGGGGAAAAATGGCTACACCTTC. Translation: CATGGGKNGYTF. V gene TRBV10-3 combines with J gene TRBJ1-2, with TRBD1 as a possible D gene (5 bases). The CDR3 runs to 12 residues. Germline CDR1 and CDR2: ENHRY and SYGVKD. Trimming left V 10 bases short and J 6 bases short, with 15 bases between.

This rearrangement joins TRBV18 to TRBJ2-3; 9 nucleotides agree with TRBD1. The CDR3 consists of 15 residues. V was clipped by 8 bases and J by 2 bases; unmatched bases: 8. Germline lookup yields CDR1 KGHSH and CDR2 LQKENI. Written as DNA, the CDR3 is TGTGCCAGCCGACCGGGACAGGGCTTCACAGATACGCAGTATTTT. This encodes CASRPGQGFTDTQYF.

The J gene is TRBJ2-3, the V gene TRBV27; 8 nucleotides agree with TRBD2. Trimming at V came to 2 bases and at J to 6 bases, leaving 7 bases not matched to a gene. The germline V gene encodes CDR1 MNHEY and CDR2 SMNVEV (reference sequence). The CDR3 has 15 amino acids. CDR3 in amino acids: CASSLGILAADTQYF. The CDR3 coding sequence is TGTGCCAGCAGTTTAGGGATACTAGCGGCGGATACGCAGTATTTT.

This CDR3 is CASSVELASYEQYF. CDR3 DNA: TGTGCCAGCAGTGTGGAACTAGCGTCCTACGAGCAGTACTTC. The rearrangement joins TRBV6-2 or TRBV6-3 to TRBJ2-7; 7 bases agree with TRBD2. The CDR3 contains 14 residues. J gave up 1 base and V 5 bases, and 5 bases lay outside the gene matches. CDR1 and CDR2 (germline): MNHEY, SVGEGT.

V is TRBV7-2 and J is TRBJ1-2, with 9 nucleotides matching TRBD1. The CDR3 is 15 residues long. Per the germline V gene, CDR1 is SGHTA and CDR2 is FQGNSA. With 6 bases clipped from V and 3 bases from J, the junction kept 8 bases outside the gene matches. CDR3 sequence reads: CASRETGGRDYGYTF. In nucleotides, the CDR3 is TGTGCCAGCAGGGAAACAGGGGGCCGGGACTATGGCTACACCTTC.

V gene TRBV25-1 combines with J gene TRBJ2-7; 8 bases align to TRBD1. Germline assignment: CDR1 MGHDK and CDR2 SYGVNS. J was trimmed by 6 bases and V by 2 bases; bases with no gene match: 3. The CDR3 is made up of 13 amino acids. The DNA of the CDR3 is TGTGCCAGCAGTGAAGGCAGGGGGCTCGAGCAGTACTTC. Translating it yields CASSEGRGLEQYF.

CDR3 loop: CASSLSGGRGRTEAFF. The CDR3 nucleotides are TGTGCCAGCAGCTTATCGGGGGGCCGAGGTCGAACTGAAGCTTTCTTT. This chain joins TRBV7-9 and TRBJ1-1, with a tentative D call TRBD1 (6 bases). This CDR3 region has 16 residues. V lost 2 bases and J lost 5, with 18 bases in between. CDR1 and CDR2 (germline): SEHNR, FQNEAQ (reference sequence).

This clone was found a few times. This chain connects TRBV2 to TRBJ1-5; 7 bases map to TRBD1. The germline V gene encodes CDR1 SNHLY and CDR2 FYNNEI. Trimming at V came to 3 bases and at J to 4 bases, leaving 6 bases not matched to a gene. The CDR3 has 15 amino acids. The CDR3 spells CASSEEGAVNQPQHF. The DNA for the CDR3 is TGTGCCAGCAGTGAGGAGGGGGCGGTAAATCAGCCCCAGCATTTT.

This chain connects TRBV20-1 to TRBJ2-1, with D unclear. Looked up from germline, CDR1 is DFQATT and CDR2 is SNEGSKA (reference sequence). Between the trimmed V and J ends, which lost 5 bases and 5 bases, there was a span of 4 bases. The CDR3 is 10 residues long. The CDR3, as DNA: TGCAGTGCTTTTAACAATGAGCAGTTCTTC. It specifies CSAFNNEQFF.

The gene calls are TRBV3-1 (or the pseudogene TRBV3-2) and TRBJ2-3; 9 positions agree with TRBD2. The CDR3 loop spans 17 amino acids. With V trimmed by 6 bases and J by 4 bases, 14 bases remained unmatched. The germline V gene has CDR1 LGHDT and CDR2 YNNKEL (reference sequence). This chain's CDR3 is CASSHKISGGASDTQYF. CDR3 bases: TGTGCCAGCAGTCACAAAATTAGCGGGGGAGCTTCAGATACGCAGTATTTT.

This chain connects TRBV19 to TRBJ2-3; D is uncertain. The CDR3 contains 10 residues. From germline, CDR1 is LNHDA and CDR2 SQIVND (reference sequence). Between the trimmed V and J ends, which lost 8 bases and 6 bases, there was a span of 6 bases. CDR3 in DNA: TGTGCCAGTGGTCGGGATACGCAGTATTTT. Translating it yields CASGRDTQYF.

The V call is TRBV7-8, the J call TRBJ2-1; 7 bases line up with TRBD2. Per the germline V gene, CDR1 is SGHVS and CDR2 is FQNEAQ. CDR3 length: 15 residues. Trimming took 5 bases from V and 5 from J; bases not matched to a gene: 9. CDR3 residues: CASSRSGIYNNEQFF. The DNA of the CDR3 is TGTGCCAGCAGCCGAAGCGGGATCTACAACAATGAGCAGTTCTTC.

As regards this clone: The same CDR3 also results from other DNA sequences found in this sample. The genes are TRBV28 and TRBJ1-3; maybe TRBD1 (6 bases). This CDR3 comprises 15 residues. The V gene lost 5 bases and the J gene lost 3 bases, with 14 bases spanning the gap. Germline V gene sequence: CDR1 MDHEN, CDR2 SYDVKM. CDR3 sequence (DNA): TGTGCCAGCAGTCGTGGACAGACAAGTGGAAACACCATATATTTT. Residues: CASSRGQTSGNTIYF.

This clone appeared a few times. J is TRBJ1-5 and V is TRBV7-8; D is undetermined. Deletions cut 6 bases from V and 0 bases from J, with 9 bases between. The CDR3 contains 14 residues. Germline-derived CDR1 and CDR2 are SGHVS and FQNEAQ. This chain's CDR3 is CASRLGSSNQPQHF. DNA of the CDR3: TGTGCCAGCAGGTTGGGGAGTAGCAATCAGCCCCAGCATTTT.

This clone was found a few times. The rearrangement links TRBV6-5 to TRBJ2-7, with TRBD1 matching 8 bases. This CDR3 region has 14 residues. Germline loops: CDR1 MNHEY, CDR2 SVGAGI. V shed 5 bases, J shed 6 bases, and the junction held 9 bases outside the gene matches. The CDR3 coding sequence is TGTGCCAGCAGTCCCGGACAGGGCGGAGTCGAGCAGTACTTC. This translates into CASSPGQGGVEQYF.

The chain links TRBV4-3 to TRBJ1-2; no clear D. V lost 4 bases and J 2 bases, leaving 20 bases between the germline ends. Germline loops: CDR1 LGHNA, CDR2 YSLEER. The CDR3 is made up of 17 amino acids. The CDR3 sequence is CASSPTVGNSGNYGYTF. DNA of the CDR3: TGCGCCAGCAGCCCCACGGTTGGGAACAGCGGGAACTATGGCTACACCTTC.